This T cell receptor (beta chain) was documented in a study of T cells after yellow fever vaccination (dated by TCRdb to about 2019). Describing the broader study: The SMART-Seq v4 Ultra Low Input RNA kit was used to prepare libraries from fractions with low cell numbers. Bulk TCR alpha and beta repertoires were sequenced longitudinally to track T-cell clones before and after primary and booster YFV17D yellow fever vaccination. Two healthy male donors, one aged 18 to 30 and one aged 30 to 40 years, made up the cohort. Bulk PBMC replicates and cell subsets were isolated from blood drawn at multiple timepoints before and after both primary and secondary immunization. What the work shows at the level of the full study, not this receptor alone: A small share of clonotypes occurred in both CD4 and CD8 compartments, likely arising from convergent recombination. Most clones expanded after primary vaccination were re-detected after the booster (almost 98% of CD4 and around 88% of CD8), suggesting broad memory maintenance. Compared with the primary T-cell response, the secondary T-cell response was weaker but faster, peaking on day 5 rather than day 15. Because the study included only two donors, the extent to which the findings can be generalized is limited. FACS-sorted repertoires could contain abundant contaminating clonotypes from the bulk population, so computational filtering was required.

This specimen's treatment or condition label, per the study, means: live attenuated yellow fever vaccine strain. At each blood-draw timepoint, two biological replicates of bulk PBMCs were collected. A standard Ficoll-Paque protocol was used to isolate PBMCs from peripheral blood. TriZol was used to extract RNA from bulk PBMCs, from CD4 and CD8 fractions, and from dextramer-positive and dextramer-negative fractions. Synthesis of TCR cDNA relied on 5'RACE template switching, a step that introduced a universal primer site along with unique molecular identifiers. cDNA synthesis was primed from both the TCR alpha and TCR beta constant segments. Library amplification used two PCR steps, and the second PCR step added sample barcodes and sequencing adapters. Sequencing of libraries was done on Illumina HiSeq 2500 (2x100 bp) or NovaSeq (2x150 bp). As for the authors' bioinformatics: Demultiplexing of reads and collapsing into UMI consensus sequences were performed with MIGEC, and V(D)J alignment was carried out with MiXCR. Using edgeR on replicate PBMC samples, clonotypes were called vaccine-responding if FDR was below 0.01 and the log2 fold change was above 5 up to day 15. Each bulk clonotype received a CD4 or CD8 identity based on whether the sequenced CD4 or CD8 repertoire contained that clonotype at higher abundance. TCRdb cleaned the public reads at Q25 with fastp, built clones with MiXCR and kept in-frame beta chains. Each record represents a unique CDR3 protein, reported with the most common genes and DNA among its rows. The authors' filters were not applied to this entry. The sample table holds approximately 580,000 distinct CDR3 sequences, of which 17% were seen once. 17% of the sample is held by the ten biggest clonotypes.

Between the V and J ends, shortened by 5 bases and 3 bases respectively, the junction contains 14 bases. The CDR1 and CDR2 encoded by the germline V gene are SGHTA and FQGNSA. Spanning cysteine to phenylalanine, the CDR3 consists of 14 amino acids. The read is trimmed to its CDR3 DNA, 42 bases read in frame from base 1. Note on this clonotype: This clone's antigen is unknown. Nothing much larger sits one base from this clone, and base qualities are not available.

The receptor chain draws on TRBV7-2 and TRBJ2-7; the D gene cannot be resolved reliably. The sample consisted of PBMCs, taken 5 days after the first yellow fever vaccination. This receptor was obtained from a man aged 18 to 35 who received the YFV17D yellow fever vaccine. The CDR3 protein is CASSLVAHNYEQYF. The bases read TGTGCCAGCAGCCTGGTAGCCCATAACTACGAGCAGTACTTC.